Below, 12 T cell receptor beta chains from the same sample are listed, as sequenced in a study of early T cells in non-severe SARS-CoV-2 infection. From the 5' RACE reads, TCRdb called clonotypes with MiXCR, one entry per CDR3 protein. The sample has tens of thousands of distinct CDR3 sequences, more than 13% seen once. Sequencing was performed on whole blood. All receptors come from an adult who was a healthcare worker with PCR-confirmed SARS-CoV-2 infection or an uninfected control (not recorded which).

Ten or more counts support this clonotype. The V and J genes are TRBV14 and TRBJ2-2; D unclear. V shed 0 bases and J shed 7 bases, with 15 bases lying between them. Germline loops: CDR1 SGHDN, CDR2 FVKESK. This CDR3 contains 16 residues. CDR3 nucleotides: TGTGCCAGCAGCCAAGATTTTGGCCGCGAGGTCGGGGAGCTGTTTTTT. Translating gives CASSQDFGREVGELFF.

This clonotype was counted a few times. J is TRBJ1-1 and V is TRBV27; D remains ambiguous. Looked up from germline, CDR1 is MNHEY and CDR2 is SMNVEV (reference sequence). CDR3 length: 13 residues. V lost 3 bases, J lost 6 bases, and 11 bases lay in between. The CDR3 region has the DNA TGTGCCAGCAGTTTCAGTCGGGGATCTGAAGCTTTCTTT. Translation: CASSFSRGSEAFF.

V is TRBV7-9 and J is TRBJ1-6; D unclear. This CDR3 contains 12 residues. V was clipped by 5 bases and J by 7 bases, with 6 bases between them. The germline V gene encodes CDR1 SEHNR and CDR2 FQNEAQ (reference sequence). In DNA form, the CDR3 reads TGTGCCAGCAGCCCCGTAAATTCACCCCTCCACTTT. Protein: CASSPVNSPLHF.

This clonotype was seen at least ten times. This chain links TRBV7-9 with TRBJ2-7, with D uncertain. CDR3 length equals 14 residues. The V gene lost 5 bases and the J gene lost 0 bases, with 11 bases spanning the gap. CDR1 SEHNR and CDR2 FQNEAQ come from the germline V gene (reference sequence). DNA of the CDR3: TGTGCCAGCAGCAAAGATCTGGCCTCCTACGAGCAGTACTTC. Its protein product is CASSKDLASYEQYF. The full variable domain, with the rest looked up from reference TRBV7-9 and TRBJ2-7, is DTGVSQNPRHKITKRGQNVTFRCDPISEHNRLYWYRQTLGQGPEFLTYFQNEAQLEKSRLLSDRFSAERPKGSFSTLEIQRTEQGDSAMYLCASSKDLASYEQYFGPGTRLTVT.

This clonotype was observed a handful of times. In DNA form, the CDR3 reads TGTGCCAGCAGCCAAGATCTCGCAAGGCCGGGCGAGCAGTACTTC. Translated, it gives CASSQDLARPGEQYF. The chain carries TRBV3-1 and TRBJ2-7; D not certain. This CDR3 spans 15 amino acids. Trimming stripped 0 bases from V and 6 bases from J, with 15 bases between. CDR1 LGHDT and CDR2 YNNKEL come from the germline V gene (reference sequence).

This clonotype was detected a few times. The V gene is TRBV19, the J gene TRBJ1-2, with 10 bases lining up with TRBD1. CDR1 and CDR2 (germline): LNHDA, SQIVND (reference sequence). Germline trimming cut 6 bases from V and 4 bases from J; bases unmatched to any gene: 8. This CDR3 has 15 amino acids. The CDR3 sequence: CASSTGTGELYGYTF. The CDR3 nucleotides are TGTGCCAGTAGCACCGGGACAGGGGAGCTCTATGGCTACACCTTC.

CDR3 bases: TGTGCCAGCAGCCAAACCACCCCGATGTGGGATGAAAAACTGTTTTTT. This encodes CASSQTTPMWDEKLFF. The rearrangement uses TRBV14 and TRBJ1-4; D not resolved. CDR3 length equals 16 residues. Trimming left V 2 bases short and J 6 bases short, with 16 bases between. Germline-derived CDR1 and CDR2 are SGHDN and FVKESK.

This clonotype appeared many times. This chain uses TRBV6-2 or TRBV6-3 with TRBJ1-6; the D gene is possibly TRBD1 (5 bases). The V end lost 2 bases, the J end lost 9 bases, and 14 bases lay between the germline ends. In germline, CDR1 is MNHEY, CDR2 SVGEGT. The CDR3 runs 15 residues. In DNA form, the CDR3 reads TGTGCCAGCAGTTACGGAGCAGGGATCGGTTCACCCCTCCACTTT. Its translation is CASSYGAGIGSPLHF.

This chain connects TRBV10-3 to TRBJ2-7, with D unresolved. The CDR3 spans 15 residues. The V gene's germline CDR1 is ENHRY and CDR2 SYGVKD. Trimming pared 5 bases from V and 2 bases from J, leaving 16 bases between. This chain's CDR3 is CAISPGDFKAYEQYF. CDR3 sequence (DNA): TGTGCCATCAGTCCCGGAGACTTCAAGGCCTACGAGCAGTACTTC.

This clonotype was seen a few times. The V gene is TRBV28, the J gene TRBJ1-1; tentative D call: TRBD1 (5 bases). Germline lookup yields CDR1 MDHEN and CDR2 SYDVKM. The CDR3 has 12 residues. The CDR3 DNA is TGTGCTCTGGGGCCCGTGAACACTGAAGCTTTCTTT. Translating it yields CALGPVNTEAFF.

This chain links TRBV20-1 with TRBJ2-1; 13 positions match TRBD2. The CDR3 sequence is 15 residues long. The ends lost 5 bases at V and 5 bases at J; junction bases unmatched: 6. CDR1 is DFQATT, CDR2 SNEGSKA, per germline (reference sequence). The DNA for the CDR3 is TGCAGTGCTCGACTAGCGGGGGGAACTCACAATGAGCAGTTCTTC. It yields the protein CSARLAGGTHNEQFF.

V usage is TRBV29-1 and J usage is TRBJ1-4, with 9 bases lining up with TRBD1. The CDR3 is made up of 13 amino acids. The V gene end was trimmed by 7 bases and the J gene end by 4 bases; junction bases not matched to a gene: 4. In germline, CDR1 is SQVTM, CDR2 ANQGSEA. The CDR3 sequence: CSGGTGNNEKLFF. CDR3 DNA: TGCAGCGGGGGGACAGGGAATAATGAAAAACTGTTTTTT.